This T cell receptor (beta chain) is from a study of blood T cell repertoires in COVID-19. Study as a whole: Nucleic acid was either cDNA or gDNA, and it came from T cells, B-cell-depleted T cells, or PBMCs.

Data came from immunoSEQ multiplex PCR; TCRdb stores just in-frame clones and leaves some out. The sample comprises 150,000 to 200,000 clones, 85% to 90% of which are singletons, and less than 8.5% rests with the top ten. There are 14 residues in the CDR3. CDR1 is SGHTA, CDR2 FQGNSA, per germline. V was clipped by 5 bases and J by 0 bases; unmatched bases: 2. Across about two dozen US areas, participants ranged in age from roughly 18 to 95 years. Donors of Cohort 3 who recovered were those that had two negative PCRs, clearance, or symptom resolution. The sequenced material came from PBMCs or T cells enriched from blood (not recorded which). V gene TRBV7-2 combines with J gene TRBJ2-5; 8 positions match TRBD1. This clonotype originated in a woman aged 45-65 years who had recovered from COVID-19. This CDR3 reads CASSTQGDQETQYF. The CDR3 nucleotides are TGTGCCAGCAGCACACAGGGGGACCAAGAGACCCAGTACTTC.